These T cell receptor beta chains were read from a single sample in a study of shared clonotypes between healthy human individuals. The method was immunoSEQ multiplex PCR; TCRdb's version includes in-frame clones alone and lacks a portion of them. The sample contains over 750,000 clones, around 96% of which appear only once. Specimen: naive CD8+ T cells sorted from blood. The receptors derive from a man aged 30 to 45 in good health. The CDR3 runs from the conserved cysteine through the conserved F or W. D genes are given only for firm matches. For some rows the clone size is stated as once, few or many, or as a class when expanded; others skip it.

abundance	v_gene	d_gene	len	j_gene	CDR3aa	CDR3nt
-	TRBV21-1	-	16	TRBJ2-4	CASSKGSLRAKNIQYF	TGTGCCAGCAGCAAAGGAAGCCTCAGAGCCAAAAACATTCAGTACTTC
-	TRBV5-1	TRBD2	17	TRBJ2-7	CASSLGTSGSQIYEQYF	TGCGCCAGCAGCTTGGGGACTAGCGGGAGTCAAATCTACGAGCAGTACTTC
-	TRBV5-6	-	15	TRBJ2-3	CASSLYPATGDTQYF	TGTGCCAGCAGCTTGTACCCGGCCACGGGAGATACGCAGTATTTT
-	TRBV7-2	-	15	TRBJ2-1	CASSLRLPPYNEQFF	TGTGCCAGCAGCCTGCGACTCCCTCCCTACAATGAGCAGTTCTTC
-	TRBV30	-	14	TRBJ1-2	CAWRDQGPGDGYTF	TGTGCCTGGAGGGACCAGGGGCCCGGGGATGGCTACACCTTC
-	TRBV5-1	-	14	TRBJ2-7	CASSSEQGQYEQYF	TGCGCCAGCAGCTCGGAACAGGGTCAGTACGAGCAGTACTTC
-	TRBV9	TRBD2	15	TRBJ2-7	CASSTGTSGPYEQYF	TGTGCCAGCAGCACCGGGACTAGCGGCCCCTACGAGCAGTACTTC
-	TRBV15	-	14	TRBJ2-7	CATSRDRDPYEQYF	TGTGCCACCAGCAGAGACAGGGACCCCTACGAGCAGTACTTC
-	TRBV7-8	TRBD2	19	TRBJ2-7	CASSLAPGTSGVSSYEQYF	TGTGCCAGCAGCTTAGCGCCCGGGACTAGCGGGGTAAGCTCCTACGAGCAGTACTTC
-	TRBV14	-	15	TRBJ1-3	CASSQGSDSGNTIYF	TGTGCCAGCAGCCAGGGGTCAGACTCTGGAAACACCATATATTTT
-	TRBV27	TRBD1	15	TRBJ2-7	CASSLSRGTSYEQYF	TGTGCCAGCAGTTTATCCAGGGGGACCTCCTACGAGCAGTACTTC
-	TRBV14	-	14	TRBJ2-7	CASSQVSRTYEQYF	TGTGCCAGCAGCCAAGTTTCAAGAACCTACGAGCAGTACTTC
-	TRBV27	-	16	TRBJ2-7	CASSPRYRVIFDEQYF	TGTGCCAGCAGTCCCAGGTACAGGGTCATCTTCGACGAGCAGTACTTC
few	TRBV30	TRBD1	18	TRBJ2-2	CAWSVGFGDRGPTGELFF	TGTGCCTGGAGTGTCGGTTTCGGGGACAGGGGGCCCACCGGGGAGCTGTTTTTT
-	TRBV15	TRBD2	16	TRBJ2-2	CATSRGLAGAPGELFF	TGTGCCACCAGCAGGGGACTAGCGGGAGCCCCAGGGGAGCTGTTTTTT
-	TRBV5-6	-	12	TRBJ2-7	CASREGSYEQYF	TGTGCCAGCAGAGAAGGGAGCTACGAGCAGTACTTC
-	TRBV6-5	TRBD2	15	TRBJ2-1	CASSYGTSGVNEQFF	TGTGCCAGCAGTTACGGGACTAGCGGGGTCAATGAGCAGTTCTTC
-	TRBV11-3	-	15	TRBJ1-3	CASSLDGGAGNTIYF	TGTGCCAGCAGCTTAGACGGCGGGGCTGGAAACACCATATATTTT
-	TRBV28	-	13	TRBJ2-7	CASSLVRGYEQYF	TGTGCCAGCAGTTTGGTGCGCGGGTACGAGCAGTACTTC
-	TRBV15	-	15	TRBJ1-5	CATSRDLGTAGPQHF	TGTGCCACCAGCAGAGACCTCGGGACCGCTGGGCCCCAGCATTTT
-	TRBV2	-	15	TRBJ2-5	CASNLGPPYQETQYF	TGTGCCAGCAACTTGGGACCACCGTACCAAGAGACCCAGTACTTC
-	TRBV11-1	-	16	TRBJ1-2	CASSLRRAGKTYGYTF	TGTGCCAGCAGCCTCCGCAGGGCTGGAAAGACCTATGGCTACACCTTC
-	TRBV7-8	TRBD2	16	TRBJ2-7	CASSRRLGLAAAEQYF	TGTGCCAGCAGCCGACGCTTGGGACTAGCGGCGGCCGAGCAGTACTTC
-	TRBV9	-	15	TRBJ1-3	CASSLDASSGNTIYF	TGTGCCAGCAGCCTCGACGCCTCCTCTGGAAACACCATATATTTT
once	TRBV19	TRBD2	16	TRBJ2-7	CASSLMTSGFSYEQYF	TGTGCCAGTAGCCTCATGACTAGCGGGTTCTCCTACGAGCAGTACTTC
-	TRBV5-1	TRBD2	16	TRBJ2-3	CASSLAEPWTTDTQYF	TGCGCCAGCAGTCTAGCGGAGCCCTGGACCACAGATACGCAGTATTTT
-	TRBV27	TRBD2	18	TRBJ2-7	CASSPSPRLAGGPNEQYF	TGTGCCAGCAGTCCTAGCCCTAGACTAGCGGGAGGGCCGAACGAGCAGTACTTC
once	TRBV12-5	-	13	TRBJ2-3	CASGLVETDTQYF	TGTGCTAGTGGTTTGGTAGAAACAGATACGCAGTATTTT
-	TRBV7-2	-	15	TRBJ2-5	CASSLEWAGQETQYF	TGTGCCAGCAGCTTAGAATGGGCAGGGCAAGAGACCCAGTACTTC
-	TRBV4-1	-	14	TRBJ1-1	CASSQKTGHTEAFF	TGCGCCAGCAGCCAGAAAACCGGACACACTGAAGCTTTCTTT
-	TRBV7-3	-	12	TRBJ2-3	CASSRGGDTQYF	TGTGCCAGCAGCCGGGGAGGAGATACGCAGTATTTT
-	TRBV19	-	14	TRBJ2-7	CASSIKGLHYEQYF	TGTGCCAGTAGTATTAAAGGACTACACTACGAGCAGTACTTC
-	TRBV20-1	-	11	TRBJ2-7	CSALQLGEQYF	TGCAGTGCTTTACAACTGGGCGAGCAGTACTTC
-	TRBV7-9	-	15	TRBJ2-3	CASSGDWGGTDTQYF	TGTGCCAGCAGCGGGGACTGGGGTGGCACAGATACGCAGTATTTT
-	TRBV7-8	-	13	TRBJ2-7	CASSPGTLSEQYF	TGTGCCAGCAGTCCCGGGACTCTCAGCGAGCAGTACTTC
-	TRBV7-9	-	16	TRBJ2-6	CASNLGRDSGANVLTF	TGTGCCAGCAATCTTGGACGGGACTCTGGGGCCAACGTCCTGACTTTC
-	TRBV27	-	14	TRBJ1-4	CASSPFGQSKKLFF	TGTGCCAGCAGTCCCTTTGGACAATCTAAAAAACTGTTTTTT
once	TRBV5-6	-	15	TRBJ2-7	CASSSPPRSAYEQYF	TGTGCCAGCAGCTCCCCCCCGCGCAGCGCCTACGAGCAGTACTTC
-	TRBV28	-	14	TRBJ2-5	CASSLSDAGETQYF	TGTGCCAGCAGTTTATCTGATGCTGGGGAGACCCAGTACTTC
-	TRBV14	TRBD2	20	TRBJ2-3	CASSQDDFLEGGWNTDTQYF	TGTGCCAGCAGCCAAGACGACTTTTTGGAGGGAGGGTGGAACACAGATACGCAGTATTTT
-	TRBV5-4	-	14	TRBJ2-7	CASSLGDTMYEQYF	TGTGCCAGCAGCTTGGGGGACACGATGTACGAGCAGTACTTC
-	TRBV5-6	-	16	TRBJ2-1	CASSLLPESSYNEQFF	TGTGCCAGCAGCTTGTTACCGGAGAGCTCCTACAATGAGCAGTTCTTC